The entry below describes one T cell receptor (beta chain). Measured with immunoSEQ multiplex PCR; TCRdb has only the in-frame clones, and not every one. Counted here are about 100,000 clones, approximately 86% occurring once; the ten biggest clones make up 1.5% to 2%. The V segment lost 1 base and the J segment 7 bases; nucleotides outside the gene matches: 6. CDR1 is LGHNA, CDR2 YNFKEQ, per germline. The CDR3 totals 14 residues. These data belong to a study of blood T cell repertoires in COVID-19. In the study overall: COVID-19 samples from acute and convalescent phases originated in the United States, Italy and Spain. Sources were T cells, B-cell-depleted T cells, or PBMCs; the material itself was cDNA or gDNA.

This receptor was identified in a man older than 75 with acute or convalescent COVID-19. Sequences were obtained from peripheral blood. This chain connects TRBV4-2 to TRBJ2-7; 8 nucleotides align to TRBD1. The CDR3 is CASSQATGAGEQYF. CDR3 bases: TGTGCCAGCAGCCAAGCGACAGGGGCAGGGGAGCAGTACTTC.